The 23 T cell receptor beta chains below all came from one sample that was sequenced in a study of T cell repertoires in cytomegalovirus infection. Each CDR3 protein is one row after TCRdb ran MiXCR on the reads. The sample contains more than 650,000 distinct CDR3 sequences, roughly 36% of which appear only once. The sample comprised PBMCs. The source is a human donor in good health (CMV status not recorded). Some clones in this sample may be carry-over from other donors' samples.

The rearrangement uses TRBV7-9 and TRBJ2-2; D not resolved. Trimming shortened V by 0 bases and J by 4 bases, and 9 bases separated the two germline ends. The CDR3 extends over 15 amino acids. The V gene's germline CDR1 is SEHNR and CDR2 FQNEAQ (reference sequence). The CDR3 protein is CASSLASPSTGELFF. CDR3 sequence (DNA): TGTGCCAGCAGCTTAGCAAGTCCGAGCACCGGGGAGCTGTTTTTT.

The chain is built from TRBV4-1 and TRBJ1-5; D is ambiguous. The CDR3 is made up of 16 amino acids. Germline loops: CDR1 MGHRA, CDR2 YSYEKL. V was trimmed by 1 base and J by 0 bases, leaving 10 bases between them. The CDR3 reads CASSQASSYSNQPQHF. The CDR3 DNA is TGCGCCAGCAGCCAAGCCTCCAGCTATAGCAATCAGCCCCAGCATTTT.

This clonotype was observed a few times. This chain joins TRBV7-9 and TRBJ2-3, with 8 positions matching TRBD2. The length of the CDR3 is 14 residues. Germline CDR1 is SEHNR and CDR2 is FQNEAQ (reference sequence). V was pared by 5 bases and J by 14 bases, with 15 bases of the junction left unmatched. In nucleotides, the CDR3 is TGTGCCAGCAGCCAGGCCTCAGCGGGGGCGCCCGGGTATTTT. This encodes CASSQASAGAPGYF.

The chain has TRBV12-5 and TRBJ1-5; D call uncertain. The CDR3 has 13 residues. CDR1 and CDR2 from the germline V gene are LGHNT and FRNRAP. V lost 6 bases and J lost 7, with 13 bases in between. The CDR3 sequence: CASGGWVPQPQHF. DNA for the CDR3: TGTGCTAGTGGGGGGTGGGTTCCGCAGCCCCAGCATTTT.

This sequence joins TRBV7-6 and TRBJ1-1; D is unclear. From germline, CDR1 is SGHVS and CDR2 FNYEAQ. Trimming removed 8 bases from V and 2 bases from J, with 12 bases in between. The CDR3 has 13 residues. CDR3: CASARGSNTEAFF. The CDR3 DNA reads as TGTGCCAGCGCTCGGGGTTCAAACACTGAAGCTTTCTTT.

This clonotype has just a few counts. The chain joins TRBV6-2 or TRBV6-3 to TRBJ2-4; D unclear. Germline assignment: CDR1 MNHEY and CDR2 SVGEGT. There are 15 residues in the CDR3. Trimming took off 6 bases at V and 3 bases at J, with 15 bases between the two ends. The chain's CDR3 is CASRRLGIDKNIQYF. The CDR3 nucleotides are TGTGCCAGCAGGAGATTGGGGATTGACAAAAACATTCAGTACTTC.

In its sample, this clonotype was seen a few times. The V call is TRBV7-6, the J call TRBJ2-7, with D perhaps matching TRBD1 or TRBD2 (5 bases each). The CDR3 consists of 14 residues. The ends were cut back, 3 bases at V and 1 base at J, with 10 bases in the middle. Germline V gene data show CDR1 as SGHVS and CDR2 as FNYEAQ. The chain's CDR3 is CASSFGDASYEQYF. The CDR3 DNA sequence: TGTGCCAGCAGCTTTGGGGACGCGTCCTACGAGCAGTACTTC.

This clonotype was counted between two and nine times. The V and J genes are TRBV10-3 and TRBJ1-1, with a tentative D call TRBD1 (5 bases). This CDR3 spans 13 amino acids. V gave up 7 bases and J gave up 5 bases, with 14 bases separating them. Per the germline V gene, CDR1 is ENHRY and CDR2 is SYGVKD. The CDR3 spells CAINRGERTEAFF. The CDR3 bases are TGTGCCATCAATCGGGGGGAACGGACTGAAGCTTTCTTT.

The chain employs TRBV9 and TRBJ2-1, with a possible D match to TRBD1 (6 bases). The V gene lost 3 bases and the J gene lost 4 bases, with 17 bases spanning the gap. This CDR3 has 16 amino acids. Germline-derived CDR1 and CDR2 are SGDLS and YYNGEE. CDR3 coding DNA: TGTGCCAGCAGCGCTACAGGGTCCTCGGGTTACAATGAGCAGTTCTTC. Amino acids: CASSATGSSGYNEQFF.

The rearrangement uses TRBV7-9 and TRBJ2-1; 9 bases are shared with TRBD2. This CDR3 region has 15 residues. Trimming took 6 bases from V and 8 from J; bases not matched to a gene: 11. CDR1 and CDR2 (germline): SEHNR, FQNEAQ (reference sequence). The chain's CDR3 is CASSLLAGALYEQFF. The CDR3 DNA sequence: TGTGCCAGCAGTCTTTTAGCGGGAGCATTATATGAGCAGTTCTTC.

On this clonotype itself: The CDR3 ends on some other residue instead of the conserved phenylalanine or tryptophan, so this is likely a read error. The genes are TRBV20-1 and TRBJ2-3, with 14 bases that match TRBD2. Germline V gene lookup returns CDR1 DFQATT and CDR2 SNEGSKA (reference sequence). This CDR3 comprises 18 residues. V lost 5 bases, J lost 1 base, and 11 bases stayed unmatched. The CDR3 sequence is CSAGTSGSRGAGTDTQYY. As DNA, the CDR3 is TGCAGTGCTGGGACTAGCGGGAGCCGTGGGGCGGGCACAGATACGCAGTATTAT.

This chain connects TRBV11-2 to TRBJ1-2; D gene unclear. The V gene's germline CDR1 is SGHAT and CDR2 FQNNGV. The CDR3 has 14 amino acids. V gave up 0 bases and J gave up 8 bases, with 13 bases separating them. The CDR3: CASSLDPTDRGYTF. CDR3 DNA: TGTGCCAGCAGCTTAGACCCTACCGATCGAGGCTACACCTTC.

V and J are TRBV6-2 or TRBV6-3 and TRBJ2-6; D may match TRBD1 or TRBD2 (5 bases each). This CDR3 region has 11 residues. Germline V lookup: CDR1 MNHEY, CDR2 SVGEGT. The V gene lost 11 bases and the J gene lost 7 bases, with 9 bases spanning the gap. CDR3 bases: TGTGCCGTCCGGGACGCCAACGTCCTGACTTTC. It translates to CAVRDANVLTF.

The J gene is TRBJ2-5, the V gene TRBV6-1, with a weak D call TRBD2 (5 bases). Trimming left V 0 bases short and J 5 bases short, with 7 bases between. This CDR3 comprises 13 residues. Germline CDR1 is MNHNS and CDR2 is SASEGT. CDR3 residues: CASSEAQRETQYF. CDR3 sequence (DNA): TGTGCCAGCAGTGAAGCGCAGCGGGAGACCCAGTACTTC.

This clonotype was counted between two and nine times. The CDR3 coding sequence is TGTGCCAGCAGCCAACCGAATGGACTAGCGGGAGTAGTCGGGCAGTTCTTC. Its protein product is CASSQPNGLAGVVGQFF. V and J are TRBV4-2 and TRBJ2-1, with 13 bases identical to TRBD2. CDR1 is LGHNA, CDR2 YNFKEQ, per germline. V shed 2 bases and J 12 bases; nucleotides not matched to a gene: 13. The CDR3 is 17 residues long.

The V and J genes are TRBV19 and TRBJ1-2; 10 bases align to TRBD1. Germline trimming cut 8 bases from V and 4 bases from J; bases unmatched to any gene: 13. The CDR3 covers 16 residues. Germline loops: CDR1 LNHDA, CDR2 SQIVND (reference sequence). CDR3 coding DNA: TGTGCCAGTCATTCCGGGACAGGGGTAAAGGGCTATGGCTACACCTTC. As protein: CASHSGTGVKGYGYTF.

This clonotype was counted between two and nine times. The rearrangement uses TRBV29-1 and TRBJ2-7, with D perhaps assigned TRBD1 or TRBD2 (5 bases each). The CDR3 runs 16 residues. CDR1 and CDR2 from the germline V gene are SQVTM and ANQGSEA. The V end was cut by 4 bases, the J end by 4 bases, with 23 bases between. The CDR3 sequence: CSVGQRRDRVKYEQYF. Here the CDR3 DNA reads TGCAGCGTTGGCCAGCGTAGGGACCGAGTGAAATACGAGCAGTACTTC.

The J gene is TRBJ1-3, the V gene TRBV5-4, with TRBD1 matching 9 bases. With 4 bases clipped from V and 3 bases from J, the junction kept 8 bases outside the gene matches. Germline V gene lookup returns CDR1 SGHNT and CDR2 YYREEE (reference sequence). This CDR3 is built from 16 residues. CDR3: CASSGDRVIGGNTIYF. CDR3 coding DNA: TGTGCCAGCAGCGGGGACAGGGTAATCGGTGGAAACACCATATATTTT.

This clonotype turned up a few times. The chain joins TRBV7-9 to TRBJ2-1; maybe TRBD1 (6 bases). The V end was cut by 0 bases, the J end by 16 bases, with 16 bases between. Per the germline V gene, CDR1 is SEHNR and CDR2 is FQNEAQ (reference sequence). The CDR3 spans 13 residues. CDR3 coding DNA: TGTGCCAGCAGCTTAGCGCTGCTGACAGGCTCATTCTTC. Protein product: CASSLALLTGSFF.

This clonotype occurred many times. The chain has TRBV12-3 or TRBV12-4 and TRBJ2-5, with D maybe TRBD2 (7 bases). The CDR3 has 13 residues. V shed 5 bases and J shed 5 bases, with 12 bases lying between them. The DNA of the CDR3 is TGTGCCAGCAGTCCAAGGGGGGGGGAGACCCAGTACTTC. This codes for CASSPRGGETQYF.

V is TRBV28 and J is TRBJ1-2; D not certain. Germline V CDR1 and CDR2: MDHEN, SYDVKM. Between the trimmed V and J ends, which lost 8 bases and 2 bases, there was a span of 15 bases. The CDR3 has 14 residues. In DNA form, the CDR3 reads TGTGCCAGCTTACATATAAGGAAAAACTATGGCTACACCTTC. Its protein is CASLHIRKNYGYTF.

J is TRBJ2-1 and V is TRBV29-1; 7 positions agree with TRBD1. J lost 4 bases, V lost 1 base, and 4 bases had no gene match. The CDR3 contains 14 residues. In germline, CDR1 is SQVTM, CDR2 ANQGSEA. The CDR3 here is CSVEGGQEYNEQFF. The CDR3 nucleotides are TGCAGCGTTGAAGGCGGACAGGAGTACAATGAGCAGTTCTTC.

Comments on this clonotype: One junction end disagrees with the germline gene, perhaps due to a read error. The chain joins TRBV27 to TRBJ2-6; D may be TRBD1 or TRBD2 (5 bases each). Germline CDR1 and CDR2: MNHEY and SMNVEV (reference sequence). This CDR3 is 15 amino acids long. This CDR3 is CASSSQGAGANVLPF. CDR3 in DNA: TGTGCCAGCAGTTCCCAGGGAGCTGGGGCCAACGTCCTTCCTTTC.